A selection of T cell receptor beta chains follows, all from one sample in a study of T cells expressing NK-cell markers. After re-calling the 5' RACE reads, TCRdb lists one entry per CDR3 protein, DNA absent. Its table records some 450,000 distinct CDR3 sequences. Sequencing was done on a sample of blood T cells: a sorted CD56 or NKG2C T cell subset, CD4+ or CD8+ T cells, or bulk PBMC T cells (not recorded which). All receptors come from a woman between 18 and 69 years old in good health. The CDR3 runs from the conserved cysteine through the conserved F or W. Each record gives: V gene, J gene, CDR3 protein.

v_gene: TRBV13
j_gene: TRBJ2-2
CDR3aa: CASSLGLAGASTGELFF

v_gene: TRBV5-1
j_gene: TRBJ2-2
CDR3aa: CASSLVSGDTGELFF

v_gene: TRBV5-1
j_gene: TRBJ1-2
CDR3aa: CASSLGGNYGYTF

v_gene: TRBV29-1
j_gene: TRBJ1-1
CDR3aa: CSGHWNTEAFF

v_gene: TRBV5-1
j_gene: TRBJ1-1
CDR3aa: CASSLRGGGEEAFF

v_gene: TRBV7-9
j_gene: TRBJ2-3
CDR3aa: CASSLVGGRDTQYF

v_gene: TRBV10-2
j_gene: TRBJ2-1
CDR3aa: CATTGTSTYNEQFF

v_gene: TRBV5-6
j_gene: TRBJ2-1
CDR3aa: CASSGGLAGAGRQFF

v_gene: TRBV7-2
j_gene: TRBJ2-1
CDR3aa: CASSSAARSYNEQFF

v_gene: TRBV4-1
j_gene: TRBJ2-1
CDR3aa: CASSQEGAAGAYNEQFF

v_gene: TRBV4-1
j_gene: TRBJ1-1
CDR3aa: CASRAIGRRVAFF

v_gene: TRBV12-3/TRBV12-4
j_gene: TRBJ2-7
CDR3aa: CASTSRGHSYEQYF

v_gene: TRBV11-2
j_gene: TRBJ2-1
CDR3aa: CASSLDGVVAQFF

v_gene: TRBV7-9
j_gene: TRBJ2-7
CDR3aa: CASSLEAGQGFYEQYF

v_gene: TRBV24-1
j_gene: TRBJ2-5
CDR3aa: CATSDLPDNQETQYF